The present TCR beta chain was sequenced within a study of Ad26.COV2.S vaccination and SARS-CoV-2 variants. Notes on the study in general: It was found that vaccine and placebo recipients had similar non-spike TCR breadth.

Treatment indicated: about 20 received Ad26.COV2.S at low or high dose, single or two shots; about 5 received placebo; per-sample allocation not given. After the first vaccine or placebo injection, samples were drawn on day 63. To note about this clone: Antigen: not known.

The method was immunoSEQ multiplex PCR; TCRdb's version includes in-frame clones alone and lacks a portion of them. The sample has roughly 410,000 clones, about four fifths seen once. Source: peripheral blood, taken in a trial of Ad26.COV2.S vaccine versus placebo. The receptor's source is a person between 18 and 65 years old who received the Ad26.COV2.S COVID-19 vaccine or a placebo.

The CDR3 reads CASSSGGARSDDQPQHF. The CDR3 nucleotides are TGCGCCAGCAGTTCGGGGGGGGCTAGGAGTGATGATCAGCCCCAGCATTTT. The rearrangement uses TRBV23-1 and TRBJ1-5, with D possibly being TRBD1 (6 bases). TRBV23-1 is an ORF; its function is uncertain. The CDR3 sequence is 17 residues long. V dropped 5 bases and J dropped 5 bases, with 22 bases sitting between them.